These 9 T cell receptor beta chains came from one sample sequenced in a study of blood T cell repertoires in COVID-19. Method: immunoSEQ multiplex PCR; TCRdb's copy keeps in-frame clones and lacks some. The table lists 450,000 to 500,000 clones, approximately 85% of them singletons, with about 3.2% in the top ten. Material: peripheral blood. The receptors shown here come from a human donor in a cohort sampled during active COVID-19.

This clone was detected once. This chain joins TRBV2 and TRBJ1-3; the D gene is possibly TRBD1 (5 bases). The CDR3 runs 15 residues. Germline CDR1 reads SNHLY; CDR2 reads FYNNEI. The V and J ends lost 7 bases and 0 bases respectively, with 13 bases between them. The CDR3 is CASKPQGTSGNTIYF. CDR3 DNA sequence: TGTGCCAGCAAACCCCAGGGTACCTCTGGAAACACCATATATTTT.

The DNA of the CDR3 is TGTGCCTGGAGCCCCGGGACAGGGTTATTCAAGCAGTACTTC. This encodes CAWSPGTGLFKQYF. This chain uses TRBV30 with TRBJ2-7, with 9 bases lining up with TRBD1. V was clipped by 3 bases and J by 8 bases; unmatched bases: 11. This CDR3 region has 14 residues. Germline V CDR1 and CDR2: GTSNPN, SVGIG (reference sequence).

V is TRBV5-4 and J is TRBJ2-7; 11 positions match TRBD2. The CDR3 loop spans 15 amino acids. CDR1 and CDR2 from the germline V gene are SGHNT and YYREEE (reference sequence). J gave up 3 bases and V 3 bases, and 5 bases lay outside the gene matches. The DNA of the CDR3 is TGTGCCAGCAGCTCACCGACTAGCGGGGTCTACGAGCAGTACTTC. This gives the protein CASSSPTSGVYEQYF.

This sequence joins TRBV30 and TRBJ2-3; D is unresolved. The CDR3 loop spans 13 amino acids. The V end was cut by 7 bases, the J end by 4 bases, with 15 bases between. Germline V lookup: CDR1 GTSNPN, CDR2 SVGIG (reference sequence). CDR3 sequence: CALNPRPPDTQYF. Written as DNA, the CDR3 is TGTGCCTTAAACCCTAGGCCCCCAGATACGCAGTATTTT. Looking up the rest from reference TRBV30 and TRBJ2-3 gives the full variable domain: SQTIHQWPATLVQPVGSPLSLECTVEGTSNPNLYWYRQAAGRGLQLLFYSVGIGQISSEVPQNLSASRPQDRQFILSSKKLLLSDSGFYLCALNPRPPDTQYFGPGTRLTVL.

This clone was counted only a few times. This chain connects TRBV19 to TRBJ1-2; TRBD1 aligns across 7 bases. The germline gives CDR1 LNHDA, CDR2 SQIVND (reference sequence). The CDR3 contains 14 residues. Trimming at V came to 5 bases and at J to 4 bases, leaving 7 bases not matched to a gene. As DNA, the CDR3 is TGTGCCAGTAGTGTCACTACAGGGGCCTATGGCTACACCTTC. This translates into CASSVTTGAYGYTF.

This clone has more than one count but fewer than ten. The chain is built from TRBV3-1 (or the pseudogene TRBV3-2) and TRBJ2-7, with TRBD2 matching 9 bases. Per germline, CDR1 LGHDT and CDR2 YNNKEL (reference sequence). J was trimmed by 1 base and V by 4 bases; bases with no gene match: 5. The CDR3 sequence is 15 residues long. CDR3 in amino acids: CASSPPAGGSYEQYF. CDR3 DNA: TGTGCCAGCAGCCCCCCAGCGGGAGGTTCCTACGAGCAGTACTTC.

V and J are TRBV2 and TRBJ1-6; D gene ambiguous. Germline V gene sequence: CDR1 SNHLY, CDR2 FYNNEI. The V gene lost 1 base and the J gene lost 0 bases, with 10 bases spanning the gap. There are 17 residues in the CDR3. The CDR3 coding sequence is TGTGCCAGCAGTGAAGAGGCAGGCAGCTCCTATAATTCACCCCTCCACTTT. Its protein product is CASSEEAGSSYNSPLHF.

The chain has TRBV5-4 and TRBJ2-5, with D perhaps matching TRBD2 (5 bases). There are 16 residues in the CDR3. Germline CDR1 is SGHNT and CDR2 is YYREEE (reference sequence). Trimming removed 4 bases at V and 1 base at J, with 17 bases between. The CDR3 DNA is TGTGCCAGCAGCCAAGGTCGCCTAACTAGCCAAGAGACCCAGTACTTC. This codes for CASSQGRLTSQETQYF.

This rearrangement joins TRBV3-1 (or the pseudogene TRBV3-2) to TRBJ1-1; D unresolved. This CDR3 region has 13 residues. V shed 3 bases and J shed 3 bases, with 8 bases lying between them. Germline V gene sequence: CDR1 LGHDT, CDR2 YNNKEL (reference sequence). The CDR3, as DNA: TGTGCCAGCAGCCATGGGAGATACACTGAAGCTTTCTTT. Its translation: CASSHGRYTEAFF.